Shown below are 22 T cell receptor beta chains from a single sample sequenced in a study of OX40 agonist ivuxolimab in advanced cancers. Produced via immunoSEQ multiplex PCR; TCRdb's table is partial and in-frame only. The table has tens of thousands of clones, roughly 80% seen once. Sample: CD4+ or CD8+ T cells sorted from blood, taken in a trial of the OX40 agonist ivuxolimab. The receptors were sampled from an adult with an advanced solid tumor such as melanoma, head and neck, liver or kidney cancer.

The CDR3 nucleotides are TGTGCCAGCAGGCGGGGCCTAAGCTCCTACGAGCAGTACTTC. Amino acid sequence: CASRRGLSSYEQYF. V usage is TRBV6-5 and J usage is TRBJ2-7, with D perhaps TRBD2 (6 bases). Germline CDR1 reads MNHEY; CDR2 reads SVGAGI. CDR3 length equals 14 residues. Trimming shortened V by 6 bases and J by 0 bases, and 12 bases separated the two germline ends.

The chain combines TRBV4-1 with TRBJ2-4, with 8 bases matching TRBD1. In germline, CDR1 is MGHRA, CDR2 YSYEKL. J lost 1 base, V lost 3 bases, and 2 bases had no gene match. The CDR3 extends over 15 amino acids. CDR3 region: CASSQTGVAKNIQYF. CDR3 in DNA: TGCGCCAGCAGCCAGACAGGGGTGGCCAAAAACATTCAGTACTTC.

The chain combines TRBV6-1 with TRBJ1-3, with 7 bases matching TRBD1. V lost 4 bases to trimming and J lost 0 bases; unmatched junction nucleotides: 12. Per the germline V gene, CDR1 is MNHNS and CDR2 is SASEGT. This CDR3 region has 18 residues. This chain's CDR3 is CASSGPSMRGLSGNTIYF. DNA for the CDR3: TGTGCCAGCAGTGGACCTTCGATGAGGGGGCTCTCTGGAAACACCATATATTTT.

This chain joins TRBV9 and TRBJ1-5; TRBD1 aligns across 9 bases. V was clipped by 4 bases and J by 1 base; unmatched bases: 3. This CDR3 is 15 amino acids long. Germline V CDR1 and CDR2: SGDLS, YYNGEE. The CDR3 nucleotides are TGTGCCAGCAGCAGGACAGGGGAGAGCAATCAGCCCCAGCATTTT. This gives the protein CASSRTGESNQPQHF. Using reference TRBV9 and TRBJ1-5 for the parts outside the CDR3, the full variable domain is DSGVTQTPKHLITATGQRVTLRCSPRSGDLSVYWYQQSLDQGLQFLIQYYNGEERAKGNILERFSAQQFPDLHSELNLSSLELGDSALYFCASSRTGESNQPQHFGDGTRLSIL.

The chain carries TRBV29-1 and TRBJ1-2; D remains unclear. Germline loops: CDR1 SQVTM, CDR2 ANQGSEA. This CDR3 comprises 13 residues. V lost 7 bases and J 0 bases, leaving 12 bases between the germline ends. The CDR3 here is CSASEVSNYGYTF. In DNA, the CDR3 is TGCAGCGCCTCGGAGGTTTCTAACTATGGCTACACCTTC.

In nucleotides, the CDR3 is TGCGCCAGCAGCCAAGATCCCCGGACTAGCAAAAGCACAGATACGCAGTATTTT. Its translation: CASSQDPRTSKSTDTQYF. This chain uses TRBV4-3 with TRBJ2-3, with 8 nucleotides matching TRBD2. The CDR3 sequence is 18 residues long. V was pared by 0 bases and J by 0 bases, with 8 bases of the junction left unmatched. Germline CDR1 LGHNA, CDR2 YSLEER.

This clone has just one count. The CDR3 reads CASSSGQGVTNEKLFF. CDR3 DNA: TGTGCCAGCAGTTCTGGACAGGGGGTGACTAATGAAAAACTGTTTTTT. The chain uses TRBV5-4 and TRBJ1-4; 10 nucleotides line up with TRBD1. This CDR3 is built from 16 residues. From germline, CDR1 is SGHNT and CDR2 YYREEE (reference sequence). V was clipped by 5 bases and J by 2 bases; unmatched bases: 6. Full variable domain (missing parts from reference TRBV5-4 and TRBJ1-4): ETGVTQSPTHLIKTRGQQVTLRCSSQSGHNTVSWYQQALGQGPQFIFQYYREEENGRGNFPPRFSGLQFPNYSSELNVNALELDDSALYLCASSSGQGVTNEKLFFGSGTQLSVL.

The chain links TRBV30 to TRBJ1-3; no clear D gene. Trimming removed 1 base at V and 0 bases at J, with 7 bases between. The CDR3 consists of 14 residues. The germline gives CDR1 GTSNPN, CDR2 SVGIG (reference sequence). The CDR3 region has the DNA TGTGCCTGGAGTGACCTTAGCTCTGGAAACACCATATATTTT. It yields the protein CAWSDLSSGNTIYF.

In this sample, this clone turned up a few times. This CDR3 reads CASSLGSLLSYNSPLHF. The CDR3 DNA sequence: TGTGCCAGCAGTTTAGGCAGCCTCCTCTCCTATAATTCACCCCTCCACTTT. The rearrangement joins TRBV27 to TRBJ1-6; D is undetermined. Trimming shortened V by 2 bases and J by 0 bases, and 11 bases separated the two germline ends. The germline V gene has CDR1 MNHEY and CDR2 SMNVEV (reference sequence). The CDR3 consists of 17 residues.

This chain uses TRBV30 with TRBJ1-4, with 7 bases aligning to TRBD1. Trimming took 2 bases from V and 2 from J; bases not matched to a gene: 2. The CDR3 loop spans 14 amino acids. CDR1 and CDR2 from the germline V gene are GTSNPN and SVGIG (reference sequence). The CDR3 loop reads CAWSMGQTNEKLFF. For the CDR3, the DNA is TGTGCCTGGAGTATGGGACAGACTAATGAAAAACTGTTTTTT.

The V and J genes are TRBV7-9 and TRBJ2-3; 9 nucleotides align to TRBD2. The CDR3 runs to 14 residues. CDR1 is SEHNR and CDR2 is FQNEAQ in the germline V gene (reference sequence). V was pared by 3 bases and J by 4 bases, with 2 bases of the junction left unmatched. CDR3 sequence (DNA): TGTGCCAGCAGCTTGGGACTAGCATCAGATACGCAGTATTTT. Protein: CASSLGLASDTQYF.

The gene calls are TRBV5-1 and TRBJ2-5, with 9 bases fitting TRBD1. The V gene end was trimmed by 0 bases and the J gene end by 5 bases; junction bases not matched to a gene: 2. The CDR3 extends over 14 amino acids. Germline loops: CDR1 SGHRS, CDR2 YFSETQ. CDR3 nucleotides: TGCGCCAGCAGCTTGGGGACAGGGGTGGAGACCCAGTACTTC. This sequence encodes CASSLGTGVETQYF.

This clone has only a few counts. The chain recombines TRBV7-3 with TRBJ1-6; tentative D call: TRBD1 (5 bases). The CDR3 is made up of 20 amino acids. The V gene lost 3 bases and the J gene lost 10 bases, with 31 bases spanning the gap. Germline V gene sequence: CDR1 SGHTA, CDR2 FQGTGA. DNA for the CDR3: TGTGCCAGCAGCTTCTTGTTTTTCGTCCCCGTATCAGGGTTTTTCTCACCCCTCCACTTT. Its protein is CASSFLFFVPVSGFFSPLHF. Looking up the rest from reference TRBV7-3 and TRBJ1-6 gives the full variable domain: GAGVSQTPSNKVTEKGKYVELRCDPISGHTALYWYRQSLGQGPEFLIYFQGTGAADDSGLPNDRFFAVRPEGSVSTLKIQRTERGDSAVYLCASSFLFFVPVSGFFSPLHFGNGTRLTVT.

The V call is TRBV6-6, the J call TRBJ2-2, with 8 positions matching TRBD1. V shed 6 bases, J shed 3 bases, and the junction held 6 bases outside the gene matches. Germline V lookup: CDR1 MNHNY, CDR2 SVGAGI (reference sequence). This CDR3 contains 15 residues. As DNA, the CDR3 is TGTGCCAGCAGCTCGGACAGGGTGTACACCGGGGAGCTGTTTTTT. It specifies CASSSDRVYTGELFF.

By its share, this clone is medium-sized (0.01 to 0.1%). The V call is TRBV6-5, the J call TRBJ2-7; perhaps TRBD2 as D (5 bases). Germline lookup yields CDR1 MNHEY and CDR2 SVGAGI. This CDR3 is built from 14 residues. Trimming removed 5 bases from V and 2 bases from J, with 13 bases in between. CDR3 nucleotide sequence: TGTGCCAGCAGTCCCGGACTGGGGACCTACGAGCAGTACTTC. It is translated as CASSPGLGTYEQYF.

The chain's CDR3 is CASSLLLDNEQFF. For the CDR3, the DNA is TGTGCCAGCAGCTTACTTCTTGACAATGAGCAGTTCTTC. The chain has TRBV7-8 and TRBJ2-1; no reliable D call. The CDR3 sequence is 13 residues long. Germline V gene lookup returns CDR1 SGHVS and CDR2 FQNEAQ. The V gene lost 2 bases and the J gene lost 5 bases, with 7 bases spanning the gap.

The chain recombines TRBV29-1 with TRBJ2-5; the D gene is possibly TRBD2 (7 bases). Trimming removed 6 bases from V and 4 bases from J, with 15 bases in between. The germline CDR1 and CDR2 sequences are SQVTM and ANQGSEA. The CDR3 spans 13 residues. CDR3 loop: CSVGGQGSETQYF. CDR3 sequence (DNA): TGCAGCGTGGGGGGGCAGGGATCAGAGACCCAGTACTTC.

This clone was recorded only once. The rearrangement links TRBV21-1 to TRBJ1-2; TRBD1 reflects the table's D call only, with no check against the DNA. TRBV21-1 is reported as a pseudogene. The CDR3 spans 15 residues. CDR3 amino acids: CASSTSTGANYGYTF. Written as DNA, the CDR3 is TGTGCCAGCAGCACTTCGACAGGAGCTAACTATGGCTACACCTTC.

This sequence joins TRBV5-1 and TRBJ2-3; D is perhaps TRBD1 (6 bases). The V end lost 4 bases, the J end lost 3 bases, and 15 bases lay between the germline ends. The CDR3 is made up of 15 amino acids. Germline CDR1 reads SGHRS; CDR2 reads YFSETQ. CDR3 residues: CASSRRQDLTDTQYF. In DNA, the CDR3 is TGCGCCAGCAGCCGTAGACAGGATTTGACAGATACGCAGTATTTT.

J is TRBJ2-1 and V is TRBV5-6; D uncertain. This CDR3 contains 16 residues. V was pared by 2 bases and J by 4 bases, with 16 bases between. The germline V gene has CDR1 SGHDT and CDR2 YYEEEE. DNA of the CDR3: TGTGCCAGCAGCTTAGGAGAGCAGTCCCTTTACAATGAGCAGTTCTTC. Protein product: CASSLGEQSLYNEQFF.

This clone was counted ten times or more. The chain recombines TRBV5-1 with TRBJ1-2; 8 bases line up with TRBD1. The junction had 7 bases not matched to a gene; V was cut back by 5 bases and J by 4 bases. Germline V gives CDR1 SGHRS, CDR2 YFSETQ. The CDR3 is 14 residues long. The CDR3 reads CASSYGQGPYGYTF. The CDR3 DNA reads TGCGCCAGCAGTTACGGACAGGGCCCCTATGGCTACACCTTC.

This chain links TRBV18 with TRBJ1-1; D not resolved. V lost 2 bases and J 5 bases, leaving 12 bases between the germline ends. The CDR3 loop spans 14 amino acids. Germline V gives CDR1 KGHSH, CDR2 LQKENI. CDR3 DNA: TGTGCCAGCTCACCAGGGGTGATGAGTACTGAAGCTTTCTTT. Its translation: CASSPGVMSTEAFF. The variable domain in full, with the rest retrieved from reference TRBV18 and TRBJ1-1, is NAGVMQNPRHLVRRRGQEARLRCSPMKGHSHVYWYRQLPEEGLKFMVYLQKENIIDESGMPKERFSAEFPKEGPSILRIQQVVRGDSAAYFCASSPGVMSTEAFFGQGTRLTVV.